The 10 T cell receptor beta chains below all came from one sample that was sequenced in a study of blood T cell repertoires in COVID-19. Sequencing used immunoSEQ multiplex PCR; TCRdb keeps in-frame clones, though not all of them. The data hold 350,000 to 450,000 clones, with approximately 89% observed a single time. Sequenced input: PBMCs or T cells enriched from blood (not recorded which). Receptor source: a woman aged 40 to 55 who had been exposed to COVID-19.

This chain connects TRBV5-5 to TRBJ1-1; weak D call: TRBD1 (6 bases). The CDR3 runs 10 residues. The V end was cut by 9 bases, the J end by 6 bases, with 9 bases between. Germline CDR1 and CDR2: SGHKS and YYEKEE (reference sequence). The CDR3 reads CATGESEAFF. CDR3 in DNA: TGTGCCACAGGGGAGTCTGAAGCTTTCTTT.

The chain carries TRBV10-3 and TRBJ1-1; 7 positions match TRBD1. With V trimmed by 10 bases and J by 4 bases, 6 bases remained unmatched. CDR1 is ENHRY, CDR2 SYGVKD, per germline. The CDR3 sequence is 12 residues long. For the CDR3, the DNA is TGTGCCACCCGGGCAGGGGGCACTGAAGCTTTCTTT. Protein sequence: CATRAGGTEAFF.

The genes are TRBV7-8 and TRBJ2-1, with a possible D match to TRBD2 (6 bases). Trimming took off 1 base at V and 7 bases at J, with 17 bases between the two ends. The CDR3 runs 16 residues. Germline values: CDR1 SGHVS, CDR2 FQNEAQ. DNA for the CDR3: TGTGCCAGCAGCTTAGTTTACTACGAGGGGACTAATGAGCAGTTCTTC. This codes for CASSLVYYEGTNEQFF.

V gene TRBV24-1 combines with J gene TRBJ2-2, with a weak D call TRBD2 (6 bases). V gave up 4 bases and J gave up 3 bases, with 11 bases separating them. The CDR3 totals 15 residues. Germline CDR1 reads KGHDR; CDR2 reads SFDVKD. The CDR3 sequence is CATSESGRYTGELFF. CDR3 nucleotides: TGTGCCACCAGTGAGTCAGGGAGGTACACCGGGGAGCTGTTTTTT.

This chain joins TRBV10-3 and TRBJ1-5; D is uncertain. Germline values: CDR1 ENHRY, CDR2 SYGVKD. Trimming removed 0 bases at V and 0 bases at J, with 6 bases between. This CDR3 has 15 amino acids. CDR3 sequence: CAISESMSSNQPQHF. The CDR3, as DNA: TGTGCCATCAGTGAGTCAATGAGTAGCAATCAGCCCCAGCATTTT.

In nucleotides, the CDR3 is TGTGCCATCAGTGGTACTAGCGGGGGGGCCAGGTCCGAGCAGTTCTTC. Amino acid sequence: CAISGTSGGARSEQFF. The chain has TRBV10-3 and TRBJ2-1; 13 bases agree with TRBD2. V shed 4 bases and J 10 bases; nucleotides not matched to a gene: 10. The CDR3 contains 16 residues. CDR1 is ENHRY, CDR2 SYGVKD, per germline.

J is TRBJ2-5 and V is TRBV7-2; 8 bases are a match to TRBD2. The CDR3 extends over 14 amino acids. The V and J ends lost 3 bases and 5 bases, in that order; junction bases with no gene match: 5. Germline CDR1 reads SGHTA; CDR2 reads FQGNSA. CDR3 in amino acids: CASSFLGLAETQYF. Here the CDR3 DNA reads TGTGCCAGCAGCTTCCTAGGACTAGCTGAGACCCAGTACTTC.

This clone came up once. CDR3 region: CASSPLDRGQENTEAFF. The CDR3 DNA sequence: TGTGCCAGCAGTCCATTGGACAGGGGGCAAGAGAACACTGAAGCTTTCTTT. The chain links TRBV27 to TRBJ1-1, with 11 bases matching TRBD1. Germline lookup yields CDR1 MNHEY and CDR2 SMNVEV (reference sequence). The CDR3 extends over 17 amino acids. J lost 1 base, V lost 5 bases, and 9 bases had no gene match.

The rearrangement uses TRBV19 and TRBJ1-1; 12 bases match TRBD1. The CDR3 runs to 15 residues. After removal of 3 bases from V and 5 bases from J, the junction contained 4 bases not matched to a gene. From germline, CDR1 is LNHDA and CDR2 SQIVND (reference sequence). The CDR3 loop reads CASSILGQGATEAFF. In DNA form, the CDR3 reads TGTGCCAGTAGTATTTTGGGACAGGGGGCGACTGAAGCTTTCTTT. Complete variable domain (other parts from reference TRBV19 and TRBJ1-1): DGGITQSPKYLFRKEGQNVTLSCEQNLNHDAMYWYRQDPGQGLRLIYYSQIVNDFQKGDIAEGYSVSREKKESFPLTVTSAQKNPTAFYLCASSILGQGATEAFFGQGTRLTVV.

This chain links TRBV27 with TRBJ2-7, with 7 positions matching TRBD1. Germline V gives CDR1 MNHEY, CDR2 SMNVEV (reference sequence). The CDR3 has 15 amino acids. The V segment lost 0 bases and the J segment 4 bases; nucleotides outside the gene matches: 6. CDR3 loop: CASSLSATGFYEQYF. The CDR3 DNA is TGTGCCAGCAGTTTATCCGCGACAGGGTTTTACGAGCAGTACTTC.